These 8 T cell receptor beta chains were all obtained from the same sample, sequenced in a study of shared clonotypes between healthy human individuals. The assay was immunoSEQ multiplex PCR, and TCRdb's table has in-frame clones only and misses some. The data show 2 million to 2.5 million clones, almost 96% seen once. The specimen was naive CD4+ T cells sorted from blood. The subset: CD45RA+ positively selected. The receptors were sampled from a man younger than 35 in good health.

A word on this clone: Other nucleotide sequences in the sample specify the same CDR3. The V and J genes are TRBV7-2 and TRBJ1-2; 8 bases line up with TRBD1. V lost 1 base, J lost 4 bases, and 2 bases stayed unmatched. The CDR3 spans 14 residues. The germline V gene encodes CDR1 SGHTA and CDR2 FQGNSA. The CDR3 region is CASSLGTGIYGYTF. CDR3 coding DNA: TGTGCCAGCAGCTTAGGGACAGGGATCTATGGCTACACCTTC.

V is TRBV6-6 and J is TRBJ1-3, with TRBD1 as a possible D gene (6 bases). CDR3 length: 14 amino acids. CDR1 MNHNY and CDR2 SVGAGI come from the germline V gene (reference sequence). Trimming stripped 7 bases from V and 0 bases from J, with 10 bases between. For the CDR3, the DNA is TGTGCCAGCATTAAGGGGGGCTCTGGAAACACCATATATTTT. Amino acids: CASIKGGSGNTIYF.

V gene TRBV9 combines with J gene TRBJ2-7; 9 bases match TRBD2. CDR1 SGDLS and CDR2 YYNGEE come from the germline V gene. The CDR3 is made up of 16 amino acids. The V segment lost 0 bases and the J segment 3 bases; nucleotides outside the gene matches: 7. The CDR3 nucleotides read TGTGCCAGCAGCGTAGGGATAGCGGGAGTGGGCTACGAGCAGTACTTC. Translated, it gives CASSVGIAGVGYEQYF. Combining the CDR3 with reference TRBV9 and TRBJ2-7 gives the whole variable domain DSGVTQTPKHLITATGQRVTLRCSPRSGDLSVYWYQQSLDQGLQFLIQYYNGEERAKGNILERFSAQQFPDLHSELNLSSLELGDSALYFCASSVGIAGVGYEQYFGPGTRLTVT.

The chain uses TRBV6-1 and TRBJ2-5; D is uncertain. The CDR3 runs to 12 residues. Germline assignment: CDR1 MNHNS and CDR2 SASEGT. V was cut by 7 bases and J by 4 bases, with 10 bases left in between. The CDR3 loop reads CASTPPRETQYF. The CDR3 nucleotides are TGTGCCAGCACCCCCCCCCGAGAGACCCAGTACTTC.

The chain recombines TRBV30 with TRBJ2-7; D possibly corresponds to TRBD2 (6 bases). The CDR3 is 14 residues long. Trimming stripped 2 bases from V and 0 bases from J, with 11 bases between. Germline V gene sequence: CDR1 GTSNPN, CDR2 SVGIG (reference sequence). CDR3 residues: CAWSSGLSSYEQYF. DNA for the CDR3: TGTGCCTGGAGTTCGGGACTCAGCTCCTACGAGCAGTACTTC.

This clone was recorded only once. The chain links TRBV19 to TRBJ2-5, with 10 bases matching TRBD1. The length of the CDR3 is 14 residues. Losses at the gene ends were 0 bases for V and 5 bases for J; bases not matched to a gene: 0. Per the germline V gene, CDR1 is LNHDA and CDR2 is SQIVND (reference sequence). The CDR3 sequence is CASSIEGQGETQYF. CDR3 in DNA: TGTGCCAGTAGTATAGAGGGACAGGGGGAGACCCAGTACTTC.

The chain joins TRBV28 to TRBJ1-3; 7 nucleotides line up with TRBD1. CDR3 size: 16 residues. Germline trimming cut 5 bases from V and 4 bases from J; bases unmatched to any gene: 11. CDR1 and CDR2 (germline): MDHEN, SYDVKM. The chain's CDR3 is CASSQRTGSGGNTIYF. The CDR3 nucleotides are TGTGCCAGCAGTCAAAGGACAGGTAGTGGCGGAAACACCATATATTTT.

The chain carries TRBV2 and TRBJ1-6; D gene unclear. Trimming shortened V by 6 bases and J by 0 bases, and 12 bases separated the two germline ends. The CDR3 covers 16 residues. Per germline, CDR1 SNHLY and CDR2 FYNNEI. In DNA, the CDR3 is TGTGCCAGCAGGGGTTCATCGAGCTCCTATAATTCACCCCTCCACTTT. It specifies CASRGSSSSYNSPLHF.